This T cell receptor (beta chain) derives from a study of T cells after yellow fever vaccination. TCR cDNA, made by 5'RACE template switching, carried an added universal primer site and UMIs. TCRdb reanalysed the 5' RACE reads using MiXCR and keeps one entry per CDR3 protein. The sample shows 200,000 to 250,000 distinct CDR3 sequences, 3% to 3.5% of them seen only once. The CDR3 covers 15 residues. The ends were cut back, 1 base at V and 2 bases at J, with 8 bases in the middle. As to this clonotype: The target antigen is unknown.

Study-wide results and caveats: A limited proportion of clonotypes was detected within both the CD4 and CD8 compartments. Weaker overall was a secondary response that nonetheless peaked faster, on day 5 versus 15. Most primary-vaccination clones reappeared after the booster (more than 95% CD4, roughly 88% CD8).

The sample consisted of CD4+ T cells sorted from PBMCs, taken 10 days after the yellow fever booster vaccination. The sequence came from a man between 18 and 29 years old who received the YFV17D yellow fever vaccine. The V call is TRBV12-3 or TRBV12-4, the J call TRBJ1-4; D gene ambiguous. CDR3 nucleotide sequence: TGTGCCAGCAGTTTAGAGTTTACGACTAATGAAAAACTGTTTTTT. Translating gives CASSLEFTTNEKLFF.